This entry features one T cell receptor beta chain sequence. Here immunoSEQ multiplex PCR was the method, and the copy in TCRdb shows in-frame clones only, minus some. The sample lists around 330,000 clones, roughly 86% occurring once. This sample is drawn from a study of blood T cell repertoires in COVID-19. CDR3 length equals 15 residues. The V segment lost 0 bases and the J segment 5 bases; nucleotides outside the gene matches: 5. Germline CDR1 reads SGHNT; CDR2 reads YYREEE (reference sequence). The sequenced sample was PBMCs or T cells enriched from blood (not recorded which). The TCR originated in a woman aged 18 to 35 who had recovered from COVID-19. V usage is TRBV5-4 and J usage is TRBJ2-3; TRBD2 matches at 8 bases. The CDR3 DNA sequence: TGTGCCAGCAGCTTGGCCGGGGGGGCCAAAGATACGCAGTATTTT. Its protein product is CASSLAGGAKDTQYF.